This T cell receptor (beta chain) was recorded in a study of control samples from healthy donors and cancer patients. Germline-derived CDR1 and CDR2 are MNHNY and SVGAGI (reference sequence). With 8 bases clipped from V and 11 bases from J, the junction kept 8 bases outside the gene matches. This CDR3 is 11 amino acids long. The protocol was immunoSEQ multiplex PCR, while the TCRdb copy is restricted to in-frame clones and leaves out a portion. The sample has around 170,000 clones, about 92% seen once. The specimen was blood. This TCR derives from a man younger than 45 in good health. This rearrangement joins TRBV6-6 to TRBJ1-1; 7 positions match TRBD1. The CDR3 region is CASGNDRAAFF. The CDR3 nucleotides are TGTGCCAGCGGGAACGACAGGGCTGCTTTCTTT.